This TCR beta chain was captured by sequencing in a study of blood T cells in healthy people across ages. Findings and limits, study-wide: A roughly linear age-dependent decrease characterized TCR beta diversity per million T cells. Diversity was estimated from one million T cells, and these estimates were considered underestimates.

The sample holds a few counts of this clonotype. The antigen is unknown. A sample-barcoded 5' primer and a J-beta primer mix were used in a second PCR of roughly 6 to 11 cycles. With 12 random nucleotides, a template-switch adaptor tagged each individual cDNA molecule. TCRdb itself ran the 5' RACE reads through MiXCR, one entry per CDR3 protein. The sample carries some 1,500,000 distinct CDR3 sequences, roughly 43% recorded once. Trimming pared 4 bases from V and 5 bases from J, leaving 18 bases between. This CDR3 has 15 residues. Germline V gene sequence: CDR1 PRHDT, CDR2 FYEKMQ (reference sequence). This receptor was obtained from a woman younger than 35 in good health. The V gene is TRBV13, the J gene TRBJ2-7; unclear D gene. The sample consisted of blood. The CDR3 region is CASSWGAVRPDEQYF. CDR3 DNA sequence: TGTGCCAGCAGCTGGGGTGCAGTCCGACCAGACGAGCAGTACTTC.